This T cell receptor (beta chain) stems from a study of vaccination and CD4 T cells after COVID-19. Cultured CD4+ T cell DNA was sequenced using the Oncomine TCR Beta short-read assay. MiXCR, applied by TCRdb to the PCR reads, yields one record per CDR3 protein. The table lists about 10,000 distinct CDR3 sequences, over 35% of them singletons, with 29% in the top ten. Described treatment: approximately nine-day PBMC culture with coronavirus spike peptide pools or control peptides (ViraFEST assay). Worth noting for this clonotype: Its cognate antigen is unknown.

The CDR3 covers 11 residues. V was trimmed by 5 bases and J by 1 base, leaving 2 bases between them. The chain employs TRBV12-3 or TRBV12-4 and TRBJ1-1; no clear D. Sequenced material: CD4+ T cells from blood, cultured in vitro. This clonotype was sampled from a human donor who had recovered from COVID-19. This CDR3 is CASSENTEAFF. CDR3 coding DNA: TGTGCCAGCAGTGAGAACACTGAAGCTTTCTTT.